This TCR beta chain was observed in a study of identical twins (dated by TCRdb to between 2015 and 2016). About the investigation overall: TCR alpha and beta repertoires from monozygotic twins, unrelated adults of various ages and cord blood were deep-sequenced to test whether fetal clonotypes persist. Replicate twin experiments were performed at different times using different library preparation protocols to rule out contamination. General findings and caveats noted by the study authors: Zero-insertion analyses could be partly confounded by invariant T cells such as MAIT and iNKT, though diverse VJ usage argued against such confounding for most clonotypes. Compared with coincidental sharing between unrelated individuals, an excess of low generation-probability sequences was observed among out-of-frame TCR alpha sequences shared between twins. Abundant cord blood beta clonotypes carried fewer insertions; young adult naive repertoires showed a weaker similar trend, while memory repertoires showed none. In beta out-of-frame sequences, excess twin sharing was weaker, because having fewer shared sequences lowered the signal-to-noise ratio. In monozygotic twins, recombination models systematically underestimated out-of-frame TCR alpha sharing, but the models matched the sharing seen between unrelated individuals. Because the same donors could not be followed over many years, the conclusions depended on cross-sectional statistical analysis.

This clonotype has ten or more counts. Its cognate antigen has yet to be identified. No per-base quality is available; no much larger clone lies one base away. Every donor in the study was a healthy Caucasian. The twin cohort consisted of three pairs of female monozygotic twins, all aged roughly 18 to 29 years. Miltenyi CD45RO+ enrichment and human naive T-cell isolation kits were used to isolate memory (CD45RO+) and naive T cells from PBMC. Receptors were amplified or captured by 5' RACE. The instrument was an Illumina HiSeq 2000. A universal primer binding site was introduced by template switching, and a unique molecular identifier was present in the final cDNA, enabling accurate counting of TCR cDNA molecules. Specific primers in the conserved constant-segment region were used to synthesize first-strand cDNA for the TCR alpha and beta chains. To control for contamination, every cDNA library carried two barcodes: a SMART-Mk sample barcode plus Illumina barcodes. TruSeq adapter sequences along with Illumina sample barcodes were introduced in two successive PCR steps. The Illumina HiSeq platform was used with custom primers to sequence TCR alpha and beta cDNA libraries. The study's processing was this. MiGEC processed the raw reads to extract unique molecular identifiers, while MiXCR was used to determine the CDR3 positions. For each individual, recombination models were inferred using an EM algorithm with the repgenHMM and IGoR tools. Shared clonotype analysis was performed with the tcR package in R, normalizing sharing by the product of cloneset sizes. To study raw recombination without the effects of thymic and clonal selection, out-of-frame nonproductive sequences were analyzed. TCRdb redid the processing of the public reads, applying fastp at Q25 and MiXCR, and retained in-frame beta chains. Duplicate CDR3 protein sequences are folded into a single record with the most common DNA and genes. The V and J calls and clone size are TCRdb's, not the authors'. The sample table shows 210,000 or so distinct CDR3 sequences, and around 8.1% are seen once. More than 1.5% of the sample comes from the top ten.

Sequences DFQATT (CDR1) and SNEGSKA (CDR2) are obtained from the germline V gene (reference sequence). From the cysteine through the phenylalanine, the CDR3 covers 14 amino acids. Only the CDR3 DNA stays, 42 bases, in frame from base 1. The germline ends are 16 bases apart after V is trimmed by 3 bases and J by 5 bases. These records were also assigned to another study, of yellow fever vaccine responses in identical twins. The second study also describes: According to the authors, the vaccine-induced T cell response in identical twins seemed to be partly convergent and partly specific to each individual. Focusing on identical twins, the study followed the T cell clones that responded to the vaccine, and did so with precision.

The chain is encoded by TRBV20-1 joined to TRBJ2-5; TRBD2 is a weak D gene call, 5 bases matching. This sequence was found in a woman aged 18-30 years in good health. The sample comprised memory (CD45RO+) T cells sorted from blood. Explained via the paper, the cell subset or site label denotes: CD45RO+ enriched T cells. The DNA reads as follows: TGCAGTGCTAGGTTAAGCTCGGGATGGGAGACCCAGTACTTC. Its amino acids are CSARLSSGWETQYF.